These 28 T cell receptor beta chains came from one sample sequenced in a study of T cells after yellow fever vaccination. TCRdb used MiXCR to reprocess the 5' RACE reads, holding one entry per CDR3 protein. The data show 400,000 to 650,000 distinct CDR3 sequences, roughly a fifth seen once. Sample: PBMCs, taken less than 25 days after the first yellow fever vaccination. The receptors shown here come from a man aged 18 to 30 who received the YFV17D yellow fever vaccine.

This clonotype was seen many times. Germline is not matched at one junction end, which may reflect a read error. The rearrangement joins TRBV2 to TRBJ2-3; tentatively, D is TRBD1 (6 bases). From germline, CDR1 is SNHLY and CDR2 FYNNEI. The CDR3 sequence is 13 residues long. The CDR3 bases are TGTGCCAGCAGGGAAGGACAGACAGATACGCAGTATTTT. It is translated as CASREGQTDTQYF.

The gene calls are TRBV25-1 and TRBJ2-3; 12 bases agree with TRBD2. Per germline, CDR1 MGHDK and CDR2 SYGVNS. The V segment lost 4 bases and the J segment 2 bases; nucleotides outside the gene matches: 7. This CDR3 has 17 residues. This chain's CDR3 is CASSGPRLAGATDTQYF. The DNA for the CDR3 is TGTGCCAGCAGTGGGCCCAGACTAGCGGGGGCCACAGATACGCAGTATTTT.

This clonotype has a handful of counts. The chain is built from TRBV7-2 and TRBJ1-4; no clear D gene. The V end lost 2 bases, the J end lost 5 bases, and 9 bases lay between the germline ends. CDR3 length equals 14 residues. Germline CDR1 is SGHTA and CDR2 is FQGNSA. Here the CDR3 DNA reads TGTGCCAGCAGCTTATCGAGATCAAATGAAAAACTGTTTTTT. Residues: CASSLSRSNEKLFF.

J is TRBJ1-1 and V is TRBV7-3; 8 bases map to TRBD1. The CDR3 has 16 residues. Trimming took 6 bases from V and 6 from J; bases not matched to a gene: 15. In germline, CDR1 is SGHTA, CDR2 FQGTGA. CDR3 nucleotides: TGTGCCAGCAGTCCCTCGGCAGGGGGCGTGTATTCTGAAGCTTTCTTT. It yields the protein CASSPSAGGVYSEAFF.

The chain uses TRBV9 and TRBJ2-1, with D possibly matching TRBD2 (7 bases). This CDR3 contains 15 residues. V lost 3 bases to trimming and J lost 4 bases, with 14 bases between them. The germline V gene encodes CDR1 SGDLS and CDR2 YYNGEE. The chain's CDR3 is CASSEGGAGYNEQFF. The CDR3 DNA is TGTGCCAGCAGCGAGGGGGGGGCGGGGTACAATGAGCAGTTCTTC. The variable domain in full, completed from reference TRBV9 and TRBJ2-1, reads DSGVTQTPKHLITATGQRVTLRCSPRSGDLSVYWYQQSLDQGLQFLIQYYNGEERAKGNILERFSAQQFPDLHSELNLSSLELGDSALYFCASSEGGAGYNEQFFGPGTRLTVL.

The V and J genes are TRBV5-1 and TRBJ2-2, with D possibly matching TRBD1 (6 bases). Germline-derived CDR1 and CDR2 are SGHRS and YFSETQ. Between the trimmed V and J ends, which lost 0 bases and 10 bases, there was a span of 13 bases. CDR3 size: 14 residues. The CDR3 DNA reads TGCGCCAGCAGCTTGGTCTCTGGGGGCGCGGAGCTGTTTTTT. It is translated as CASSLVSGGAELFF.

This clonotype came up a few times. The chain recombines TRBV5-1 with TRBJ2-1; 9 bases align to TRBD1. Germline lookup yields CDR1 SGHRS and CDR2 YFSETQ. This CDR3 comprises 20 residues. Trimming cost V 1 base and J 2 bases; bases outside gene matches: 16. The CDR3 sequence is CASSLFYRDRVRGAYNEQFF. CDR3 DNA: TGCGCCAGCAGCTTGTTCTATAGGGACAGGGTCCGGGGCGCCTACAATGAGCAGTTCTTC.

This clonotype was recorded many times. V and J are TRBV6-1 and TRBJ1-5; D is perhaps TRBD1 (6 bases). The CDR3 contains 13 residues. The germline gives CDR1 MNHNS, CDR2 SASEGT. Trimming took 4 bases from V and 7 from J, leaving 11 bases between them. This chain's CDR3 is CASSAGAGQPQHF. In DNA, the CDR3 is TGTGCCAGCAGTGCGGGGGCTGGCCAGCCCCAGCATTTT.

This clonotype was counted only a few times. The chain joins TRBV25-1 to TRBJ1-5; 8 bases are shared with TRBD1. The J segment lost 0 bases and the V segment lost 4 bases, leaving 2 bases of the junction unmatched. Per germline, CDR1 MGHDK and CDR2 SYGVNS. The CDR3 consists of 15 residues. This CDR3 is CASSGQGNSNQPQHF. The CDR3, as DNA: TGTGCCAGCAGTGGACAGGGGAATAGCAATCAGCCCCAGCATTTT.

In this sample, this clonotype turned up a few times. This chain uses TRBV7-2 with TRBJ2-3; D possibly uses TRBD1 or TRBD2 (5 bases each). The germline V and J ends were trimmed by 5 bases and 8 bases, with 11 bases remaining between them. The CDR3 runs 12 residues. Germline CDR1 and CDR2: SGHTA and FQGNSA. CDR3 bases: TGTGCCAGCAGCCCCGGGACGTTTACGCAGTATTTT. It is translated as CASSPGTFTQYF.

V is TRBV15 and J is TRBJ2-3, with unresolved D. CDR1 is LNHNV and CDR2 is YYDKDF in the germline V gene (reference sequence). The length of the CDR3 is 17 residues. V was shortened by 2 bases and J by 3 bases, with 18 bases between the two germline ends. The CDR3 is CATSRSTSLVGTDTQYF. CDR3 nucleotides: TGTGCCACCAGCAGATCCACCTCGCTAGTGGGGACAGATACGCAGTATTTT.

In this sample, this clonotype turned up a few times. The V call is TRBV6-5, the J call TRBJ2-5, with a tentative D call TRBD1 (6 bases). Germline CDR1 reads MNHEY; CDR2 reads SVGAGI. V lost 2 bases and J lost 5, with 15 bases in between. The CDR3 consists of 15 residues. The CDR3 is CASSYVDSGGETQYF. CDR3 coding DNA: TGTGCCAGCAGTTACGTGGACAGCGGCGGGGAGACCCAGTACTTC.

This clonotype occurred a few times. The rearrangement uses TRBV5-1 and TRBJ1-1; 10 bases are shared with TRBD1. The germline V gene encodes CDR1 SGHRS and CDR2 YFSETQ. The trim removed 3 bases at V and 4 bases at J, leaving 3 bases unmatched. The CDR3 totals 14 residues. CDR3 nucleotides: TGCGCCAGCAGCTGGACAGGGGGAAGCACTGAAGCTTTCTTT. As protein: CASSWTGGSTEAFF.

The rearrangement uses TRBV15 and TRBJ2-6; D is undetermined. The germline V gene has CDR1 LNHNV and CDR2 YYDKDF (reference sequence). The V end was cut by 7 bases, the J end by 3 bases, with 7 bases between. CDR3 length: 13 residues. The CDR3 loop is CATTENGANVLTF. CDR3 nucleotide sequence: TGTGCCACCACCGAGAATGGGGCCAACGTCCTGACTTTC.

This chain connects TRBV9 to TRBJ2-1; 12 nucleotides match TRBD1. V gave up 3 bases and J gave up 7 bases; unmatched junction bases: 8. The CDR3 loop spans 16 amino acids. The germline V gene has CDR1 SGDLS and CDR2 YYNGEE. Here the CDR3 reads CASSAPRDRGLNEQFF. The CDR3 nucleotides are TGTGCCAGCAGCGCCCCCCGGGACAGGGGGCTTAATGAGCAGTTCTTC.

This clonotype was picked up many times. V usage is TRBV12-3 or TRBV12-4 and J usage is TRBJ2-5, with D perhaps given as TRBD1 or TRBD2 (5 bases each). This CDR3 has 11 residues. Trimming took 9 bases from V and 5 from J, leaving 10 bases between them. CDR3 protein: CASGTRETQYF. CDR3 nucleotides: TGTGCCAGTGGGACCCGGGAGACCCAGTACTTC.

The chain is built from TRBV6-2 or TRBV6-3 and TRBJ2-7; D is unclear. The CDR3 spans 13 residues. Looked up from germline, CDR1 is MNHEY and CDR2 is SVGEGT. V was pared by 8 bases and J by 1 base, with 12 bases between. The CDR3 sequence: CASGDTRSYEQYV. In nucleotides, the CDR3 is TGTGCCAGCGGGGATACCAGATCCTACGAGCAGTACGTC.

V and J are TRBV2 and TRBJ2-5; the D gene is possibly TRBD2 (7 bases). This CDR3 is built from 16 residues. Germline CDR1 is SNHLY and CDR2 is FYNNEI. Trimming took off 4 bases at V and 5 bases at J, with 20 bases between the two ends. CDR3 amino acids: CASSVGGTPGDETQYF. CDR3 bases: TGTGCCAGCAGTGTCGGGGGGACACCCGGGGATGAGACCCAGTACTTC.

As regards this clonotype: A read error may produce the germline difference seen at one junction end. The CDR3 reads CASTQIGRGGSEAFF. CDR3 nucleotides: TGCGCCAGCACCCAAATAGGCAGGGGAGGCTCAGAAGCTTTCTTT. This rearrangement joins TRBV4-1 to TRBJ1-1, with a weak D call TRBD1 (6 bases). This CDR3 region has 15 residues. CDR1 MGHRA and CDR2 YSYEKL come from the germline V gene.

V usage is TRBV20-1 and J usage is TRBJ1-2; D remains unclear. This CDR3 has 12 amino acids. Germline CDR1 reads DFQATT; CDR2 reads SNEGSKA (reference sequence). V was cut by 3 bases and J by 1 base, with 6 bases left in between. CDR3 nucleotide sequence: TGCAGTGCTAGGGGGAGTAACTATGGCTACACCTTC. Translation: CSARGSNYGYTF.

This clonotype was seen only a few times. The V and J genes are TRBV27 and TRBJ2-3; maybe TRBD2 (6 bases). This CDR3 region has 14 residues. V was trimmed by 5 bases and J by 4 bases, leaving 13 bases between them. Germline V lookup: CDR1 MNHEY, CDR2 SMNVEV (reference sequence). For the CDR3, the DNA is TGTGCCAGCAGTCAAACTAGCTGGGCAGATACGCAGTATTTT. Protein: CASSQTSWADTQYF.

This clonotype was observed a single time. The rearrangement uses TRBV7-3 and TRBJ2-3; D possibly corresponds to TRBD2 (7 bases). The V end was cut by 5 bases, the J end by 5 bases, with 17 bases between. Germline V gene lookup returns CDR1 SGHTA and CDR2 FQGTGA. This CDR3 has 15 residues. The CDR3, as DNA: TGTGCCAGCAGCCCGTTTGGGGGGGCTGAAGATACGCAGTATTTT. This sequence encodes CASSPFGGAEDTQYF.

In its sample, this clonotype was seen a few times. The rearrangement joins TRBV21-1 to TRBJ1-1; the table gives TRBD1 as D, unverified against the DNA. TRBV21-1 is a recognized pseudogene. The CDR3 contains 16 residues. The CDR3 region has the DNA TGTGCCAGCAGCAAACCCTTGGACAGGGGAGGGACTGAAGCTTTCTTT. This codes for CASSKPLDRGGTEAFF.

The chain couples TRBV9 to TRBJ2-5; no reliable D call. The CDR3 is 15 residues long. V lost 0 bases and J 4 bases, leaving 13 bases between the germline ends. The V gene's germline CDR1 is SGDLS and CDR2 YYNGEE. CDR3 amino acids: CASSVGYSTAETQYF. The DNA of the CDR3 is TGTGCCAGCAGCGTAGGGTACTCAACCGCAGAGACCCAGTACTTC.

This clonotype has more than one count but fewer than ten. The rearrangement uses TRBV27 and TRBJ2-3, with TRBD1 matching over 7 bases. The ends lost 3 bases at V and 6 bases at J; junction bases unmatched: 12. Germline V CDR1 and CDR2: MNHEY, SMNVEV (reference sequence). The CDR3 contains 16 residues. CDR3 sequence: CASSFYRGRSRDTQYF. In DNA, the CDR3 is TGTGCCAGCAGTTTTTACAGGGGTAGAAGTAGGGATACGCAGTATTTT.

This sequence joins TRBV2 and TRBJ1-6, with a tentative D call TRBD1 (5 bases). Per germline, CDR1 SNHLY and CDR2 FYNNEI. The V end was cut by 8 bases, the J end by 7 bases, with 18 bases between. CDR3 length equals 15 residues. CDR3 sequence reads: CASLGPGGENSPLHF. The CDR3 nucleotides read TGTGCCAGCCTGGGACCGGGCGGAGAGAATTCACCCCTCCACTTT.

The rearrangement links TRBV20-1 to TRBJ2-5; no clear D gene. CDR3 length equals 13 residues. Trimming cost V 3 bases and J 2 bases, with 10 bases left between them. CDR1 is DFQATT, CDR2 SNEGSKA, per germline (reference sequence). The CDR3 loop is CSASPWVQETQYF. CDR3 nucleotides: TGCAGTGCTAGTCCGTGGGTTCAAGAGACCCAGTACTTC.

A few counts support this clonotype. The chain employs TRBV12-3 or TRBV12-4 and TRBJ2-3, with a possible D match to TRBD2 (6 bases). Trimming removed 5 bases from V and 6 bases from J, with 12 bases in between. The CDR3 sequence is 13 residues long. This CDR3 is CASSRDSGDTQYF. CDR3 nucleotides: TGTGCCAGCAGTCGGGACTCTGGGGATACGCAGTATTTT.